The source of this T cell receptor beta chain is a study of shared clonotypes between healthy human individuals. The assay was immunoSEQ multiplex PCR, and TCRdb's table has in-frame clones only and misses some. Among around 600,000 clones listed, 98% were seen once. Study-level findings and limits: Specimens sampled were limited to blood, with tissue repertoires likely differing. The genetic and exposure-history diversity represented was limited by few donors. Naive CD4 clonotypes overlapped across a few donors at roughly 5%.

The CDR3 sequence is 19 residues long. The junction had 12 bases not matched to a gene; V was cut back by 2 bases and J by 2 bases. The germline gives CDR1 SGHAT, CDR2 FQNNGV. Naive CD8 cells, CD45RO-negative and positively selected for CCR7, excluded terminally differentiated effector memory CD45RA+ cells. This clone occurred once. No antigen is known for it. Sequenced: naive CD8+ T cells sorted from blood. This receptor was identified in a man aged 25-45 years in good health. J is TRBJ2-3 and V is TRBV11-2, with 11 bases matching TRBD2. The CDR3 region is CASSLTSGSVARDTDTQYF. CDR3 bases: TGTGCCAGCAGCTTAACTAGCGGGAGCGTCGCACGAGACACAGATACGCAGTATTTT.